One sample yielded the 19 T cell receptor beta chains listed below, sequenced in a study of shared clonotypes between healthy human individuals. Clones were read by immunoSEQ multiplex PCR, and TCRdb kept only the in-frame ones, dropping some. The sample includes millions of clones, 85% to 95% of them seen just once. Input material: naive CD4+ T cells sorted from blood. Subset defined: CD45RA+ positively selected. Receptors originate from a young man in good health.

CDR3 protein: CASSYGQRGAEAFF. CDR3 DNA sequence: TGTGCCAGCAGTTATGGTCAAAGGGGTGCTGAAGCTTTCTTT. The chain links TRBV6-5 to TRBJ1-1; D may be TRBD1 (5 bases). Trimming shortened V by 3 bases and J by 6 bases, and 14 bases separated the two germline ends. Germline-derived CDR1 and CDR2 are MNHEY and SVGAGI. The CDR3 has 14 residues.

Here the CDR3 reads CAGQVPGQVLGTGELFF. Written as DNA, the CDR3 is TGTGCCGGCCAGGTCCCGGGACAGGTGCTTGGCACCGGGGAGCTGTTTTTT. This chain joins TRBV30 and TRBJ2-2; the match to TRBD1 covers 8 bases. The junction had 18 bases not matched to a gene; V was cut back by 8 bases and J by 4 bases. This CDR3 has 17 residues. Germline loops: CDR1 GTSNPN, CDR2 SVGIG (reference sequence).

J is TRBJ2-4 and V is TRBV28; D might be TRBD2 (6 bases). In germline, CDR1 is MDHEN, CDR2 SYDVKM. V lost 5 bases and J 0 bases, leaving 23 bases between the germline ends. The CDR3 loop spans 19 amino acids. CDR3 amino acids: CASSPWRGIPFIAKNIQYF. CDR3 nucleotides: TGTGCCAGCAGTCCATGGCGGGGTATCCCATTTATAGCCAAAAACATTCAGTACTTC. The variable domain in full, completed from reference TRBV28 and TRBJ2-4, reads DVKVTQSSRYLVKRTGEKVFLECVQDMDHENMFWYRQDPGLGLRLIYFSYDVKMKEKGDIPEGYSVSREKKERFSLILESASTNQTSMYLCASSPWRGIPFIAKNIQYFGAGTRLSVL.

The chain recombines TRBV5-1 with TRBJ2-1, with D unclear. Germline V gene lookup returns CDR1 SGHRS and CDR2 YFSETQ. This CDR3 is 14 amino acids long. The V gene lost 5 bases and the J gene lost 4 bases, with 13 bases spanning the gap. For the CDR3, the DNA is TGCGCCAGCAGTGGGGTAAACCGGTACAATGAGCAGTTCTTC. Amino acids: CASSGVNRYNEQFF.

The CDR3 sequence is CASSGPGQEHYEQYF. The CDR3 coding sequence is TGTGCCAGCAGCGGCCCGGGACAGGAACATTACGAGCAGTACTTC. The chain couples TRBV7-2 to TRBJ2-7, with 8 positions matching TRBD1. The V gene's germline CDR1 is SGHTA and CDR2 FQGNSA. The CDR3 is 15 amino acids. Germline trimming cut 5 bases from V and 4 bases from J; bases unmatched to any gene: 10.

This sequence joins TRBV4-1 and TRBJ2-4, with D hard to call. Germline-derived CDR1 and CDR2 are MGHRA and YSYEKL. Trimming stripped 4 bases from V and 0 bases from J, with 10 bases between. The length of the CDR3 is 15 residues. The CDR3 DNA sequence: TGCGCCAGCAGCCCGGCTCGAATAGCCAAAAACATTCAGTACTTC. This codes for CASSPARIAKNIQYF.

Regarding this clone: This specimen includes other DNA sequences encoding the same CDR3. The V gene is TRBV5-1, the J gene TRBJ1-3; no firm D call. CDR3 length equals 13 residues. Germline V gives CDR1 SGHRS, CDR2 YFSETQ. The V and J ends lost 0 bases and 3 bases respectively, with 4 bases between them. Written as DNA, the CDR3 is TGCGCCAGCAGCTTGGATGGTGGAAACACCATATATTTT. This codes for CASSLDGGNTIYF. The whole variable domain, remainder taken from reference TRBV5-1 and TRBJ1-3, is KAGVTQTPRYLIKTRGQQVTLSCSPISGHRSVSWYQQTPGQGLQFLFEYFSETQRNKGNFPGRFSGRQFSNSRSEMNVSTLELGDSALYLCASSLDGGNTIYFGEGSWLTVV.

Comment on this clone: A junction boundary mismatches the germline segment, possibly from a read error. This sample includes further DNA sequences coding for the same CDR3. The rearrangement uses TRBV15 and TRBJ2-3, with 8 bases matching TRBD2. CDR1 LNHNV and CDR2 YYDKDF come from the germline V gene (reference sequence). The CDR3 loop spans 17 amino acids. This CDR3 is CATSRDLLAASTDTQYF. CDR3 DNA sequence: TGCGCCACCAGCAGAGATCTACTAGCGGCTAGCACAGATACGCAGTATTTT.

The CDR3 sequence: CASSLPPSGGAHEQYF. The CDR3 nucleotides are TGCGCCAGCAGCTTGCCCCCTAGCGGGGGGGCCCACGAGCAGTACTTC. The chain links TRBV5-1 to TRBJ2-7, with 12 bases that match TRBD2. From germline, CDR1 is SGHRS and CDR2 YFSETQ. Trimming cost V 1 base and J 5 bases; bases outside gene matches: 7. The CDR3 is 16 residues long.

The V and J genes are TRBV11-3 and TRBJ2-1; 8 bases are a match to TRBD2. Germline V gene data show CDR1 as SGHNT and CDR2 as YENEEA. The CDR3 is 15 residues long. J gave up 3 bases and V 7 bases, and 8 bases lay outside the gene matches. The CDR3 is CASNRGGEGYNEQFF. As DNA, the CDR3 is TGTGCCAGCAACCGGGGGGGAGAGGGCTACAATGAGCAGTTCTTC.

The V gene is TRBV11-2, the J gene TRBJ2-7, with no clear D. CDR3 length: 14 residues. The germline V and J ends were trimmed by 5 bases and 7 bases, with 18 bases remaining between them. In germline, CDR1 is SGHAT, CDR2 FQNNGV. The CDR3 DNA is TGTGCCAGCAGCCCCGTAAAAGGGTTAGGGGAGCAGTACTTC. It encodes CASSPVKGLGEQYF. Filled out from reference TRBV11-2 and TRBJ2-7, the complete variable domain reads EAGVAQSPRYKIIEKRQSVAFWCNPISGHATLYWYQQILGQGPKLLIQFQNNGVVDDSQLPKDRFSAERLKGVDSTLKIQPAKLEDSAVYLCASSPVKGLGEQYFGPGTRLTVT.

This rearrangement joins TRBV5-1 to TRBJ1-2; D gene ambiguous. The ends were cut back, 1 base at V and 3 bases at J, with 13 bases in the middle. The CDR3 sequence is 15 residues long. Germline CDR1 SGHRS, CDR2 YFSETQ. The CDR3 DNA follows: TGCGCCAGCAGCTTGTCCGGCTTTGTTGACTATGGCTACACCTTC. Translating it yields CASSLSGFVDYGYTF.

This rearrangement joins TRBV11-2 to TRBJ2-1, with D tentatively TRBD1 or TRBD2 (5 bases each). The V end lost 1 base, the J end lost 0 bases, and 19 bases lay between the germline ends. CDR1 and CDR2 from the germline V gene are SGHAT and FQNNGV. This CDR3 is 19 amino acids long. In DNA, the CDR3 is TGTGCCAGCAGCTTAGGGGACCTGTGGGGATACGCCTCCTACAATGAGCAGTTCTTC. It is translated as CASSLGDLWGYASYNEQFF.

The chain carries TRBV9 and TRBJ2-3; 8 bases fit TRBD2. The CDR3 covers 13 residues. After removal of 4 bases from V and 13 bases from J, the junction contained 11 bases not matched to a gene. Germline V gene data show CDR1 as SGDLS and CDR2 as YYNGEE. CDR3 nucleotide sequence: TGTGCCAGCAGCTTGGCCTTAGCGGGGCCCGAGTATTTT. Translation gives CASSLALAGPEYF.

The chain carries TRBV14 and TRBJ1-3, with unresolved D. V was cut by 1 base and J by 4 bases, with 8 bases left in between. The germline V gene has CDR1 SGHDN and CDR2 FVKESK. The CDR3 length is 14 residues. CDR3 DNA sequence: TGTGCCAGCAGCCAAGTTGTGGGGGGAAACACCATATATTTT. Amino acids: CASSQVVGGNTIYF.

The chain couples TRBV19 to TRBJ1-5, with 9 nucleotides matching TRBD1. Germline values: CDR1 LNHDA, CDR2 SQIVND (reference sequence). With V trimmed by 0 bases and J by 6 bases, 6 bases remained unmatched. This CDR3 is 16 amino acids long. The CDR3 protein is CASSIEAGQGGQPQHF. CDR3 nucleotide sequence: TGTGCCAGTAGTATAGAGGCGGGACAGGGCGGTCAGCCCCAGCATTTT.

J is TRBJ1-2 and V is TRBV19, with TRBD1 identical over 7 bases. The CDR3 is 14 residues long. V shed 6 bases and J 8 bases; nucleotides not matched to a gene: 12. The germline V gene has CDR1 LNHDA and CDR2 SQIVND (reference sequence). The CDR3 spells CASRGPGQWRGYTF. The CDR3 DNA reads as TGTGCCAGTAGGGGGCCGGGACAGTGGCGGGGCTACACCTTC.

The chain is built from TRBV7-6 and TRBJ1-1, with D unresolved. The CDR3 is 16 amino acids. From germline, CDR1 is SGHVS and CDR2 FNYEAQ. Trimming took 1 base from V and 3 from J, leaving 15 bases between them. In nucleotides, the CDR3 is TGTGCCAGCAGCTTAGTCGCCGGGGTCGGAGACACTGAAGCTTTCTTT. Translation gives CASSLVAGVGDTEAFF.

The CDR3 spells CASSQGAAPISRETQYF. CDR3 coding DNA: TGCGCCAGCAGCCAAGGGGCGGCCCCCATTTCCCGGGAGACCCAGTACTTC. The chain carries TRBV4-1 and TRBJ2-5; D is unclear. CDR3 length equals 17 residues. The germline CDR1 and CDR2 sequences are MGHRA and YSYEKL. V lost 1 base and J lost 5, with 20 bases in between.